This T cell receptor beta chain was identified during a study of T cells after yellow fever vaccination. CDR1 and CDR2 (germline): SGHTA, FQGNSA. The CDR3 has 14 residues. Trimming shortened V by 5 bases and J by 3 bases, and 13 bases separated the two germline ends. Whole-study findings and limits: Most clones from primary vaccination resurfaced after the booster (under 97% CD4, less than 90% CD8). Relatively few clonotypes were ones that appeared in both CD4 and CD8 compartments.

In its sample, this clonotype was seen a few times. What it binds is unknown. MiXCR was run by TCRdb on the 5' RACE reads, yielding one entry per CDR3 protein. Of 320,000 or so distinct CDR3 sequences listed, 8.1% were seen once; the top ten hold 15% to 20%. The chain recombines TRBV7-2 with TRBJ1-1, with D perhaps TRBD1 (5 bases). The sequencing here drew on PBMCs, taken roughly 47 days after the first yellow fever vaccination. This receptor was identified in a man in his late teens or twenties who received the YFV17D yellow fever vaccine. The DNA for the CDR3 is TGTGCCAGCAGCGCGACAGCGTCTGACACTGAAGCTTTCTTT. Its translation: CASSATASDTEAFF.